The entry that follows covers one T cell receptor (beta chain) sequence. The data are from a study of shared clonotypes between healthy human individuals. Naive-designated CD8 cells lacked CD45RO, were positively enriched for CCR7, and omitted terminally differentiated effector memory CD45RA+ cells. Per germline, CDR1 LNHDA and CDR2 SQIVND (reference sequence). The V and J ends lost 8 bases and 3 bases respectively, with 13 bases between them. The CDR3 covers 13 residues. Execution of the assay was at deep level. Here immunoSEQ multiplex PCR was the method, and the copy in TCRdb shows in-frame clones only, minus some. The data contain over 2 million clones, approximately 95% of them seen just once; the ten biggest clones take up more than 0.95%.

The V gene is TRBV19, the J gene TRBJ1-1; D unresolved. The sequenced sample was naive CD8+ T cells sorted from blood. The sequence was obtained from a man aged 18 to 29 in good health. Here the CDR3 DNA reads TGTGCCAGTTCCCCCCCACTGGACACTGAAGCTTTCTTT. The encoded protein is CASSPPLDTEAFF.